These 27 T cell receptor beta chains share one sample of origin, sequenced in a study of Graves' ophthalmopathy and Graves' hyperthyroidism. RNA transcripts served as template for amplifying TCR beta CDR3 sequences. HTBI primers served in a first-round RT-PCR, which a second-round multiplex PCR followed. MiXCR was run by TCRdb on the multiplex PCR reads, yielding one entry per CDR3 protein. The repertoire includes hundreds of thousands of distinct CDR3 sequences, 22% of them detected once, and roughly 7.4% sits in the top ten. Specimen: peripheral blood. All receptors derive from a woman aged 18-29 years with stable Graves' hyperthyroidism. Some clones in this sample may be carry-over from other donors' samples.

V usage is TRBV18 and J usage is TRBJ2-2; 7 positions match TRBD1. V lost 7 bases to trimming and J lost 0 bases; unmatched junction nucleotides: 5. Germline assignment: CDR1 KGHSH and CDR2 LQKENI. The CDR3 extends over 15 amino acids. CDR3 protein: CASFPGQPNTGELFF. DNA of the CDR3: TGTGCCAGCTTTCCGGGACAGCCGAACACCGGGGAGCTGTTTTTT.

This chain connects TRBV12-3 or TRBV12-4 to TRBJ1-1, with 7 bases aligning to TRBD1. Trimming cost V 5 bases and J 7 bases; bases outside gene matches: 4. The CDR3 sequence is 12 residues long. The CDR3: CASSRDRGEAFF. The CDR3 coding sequence is TGTGCCAGCAGTAGGGACAGAGGTGAAGCTTTCTTT.

This clonotype has at least ten counts. The chain couples TRBV11-2 to TRBJ2-7; 13 nucleotides match TRBD2. CDR1 and CDR2 (germline): SGHAT, FQNNGV. This CDR3 is built from 16 residues. Germline trimming cut 6 bases from V and 3 bases from J; bases unmatched to any gene: 8. The CDR3 coding sequence is TGTGCCAGCAGAGGGACTAGCGGGATCGCCTACTACGAGCAGTACTTC. Translation: CASRGTSGIAYYEQYF.

The gene calls are TRBV28 and TRBJ1-6, with TRBD1 identical over 10 bases. Germline V gives CDR1 MDHEN, CDR2 SYDVKM. The CDR3 is 12 amino acids. V shed 7 bases and J 14 bases; nucleotides not matched to a gene: 5. CDR3 loop: CASTDRGQTLHF. The CDR3 DNA reads TGTGCCAGCACCGACAGGGGGCAAACCCTCCACTTT.

The chain has TRBV28 and TRBJ2-7, with 10 bases fitting TRBD2. The CDR3 runs 18 residues. From germline, CDR1 is MDHEN and CDR2 SYDVKM. Trimming took 3 bases from V and 0 from J; bases not matched to a gene: 11. CDR3 sequence: CASSFPSLTSGDSYEQYF. As DNA, the CDR3 is TGTGCCAGCAGTTTCCCCTCTTTAACTAGCGGGGACTCCTACGAGCAGTACTTC.

This clonotype has ten or more counts. The rearrangement joins TRBV12-3 or TRBV12-4 to TRBJ1-1; maybe TRBD1 (6 bases). The CDR3 length is 14 residues. Trimming removed 3 bases from V and 6 bases from J, with 14 bases in between. The CDR3 spells CASSFSGGLSEAFF. The CDR3 bases are TGTGCCAGCAGTTTCAGCGGGGGGCTGTCTGAAGCTTTCTTT.

In this sample, this clonotype turned up many times. The rearrangement links TRBV5-1 to TRBJ1-1; 10 nucleotides line up with TRBD1. The germline V gene encodes CDR1 SGHRS and CDR2 YFSETQ. The CDR3 is 14 amino acids. With 4 bases clipped from V and 5 bases from J, the junction kept 5 bases outside the gene matches. Here the CDR3 reads CASSLDRGKTEAFF. CDR3 DNA sequence: TGCGCCAGCAGCCTGGACAGGGGGAAGACTGAAGCTTTCTTT. Based on the CDR3 plus reference TRBV5-1 and TRBJ1-1, the full variable domain is KAGVTQTPRYLIKTRGQQVTLSCSPISGHRSVSWYQQTPGQGLQFLFEYFSETQRNKGNFPGRFSGRQFSNSRSEMNVSTLELGDSALYLCASSLDRGKTEAFFGQGTRLTVV.

The chain joins TRBV11-2 to TRBJ1-1; D ambiguous. The CDR3 loop spans 14 amino acids. The ends were cut back, 0 bases at V and 4 bases at J, with 9 bases in the middle. Germline assignment: CDR1 SGHAT and CDR2 FQNNGV. CDR3 nucleotide sequence: TGTGCCAGCAGCTTAGATCCGCAGCGCACTGAAGCTTTCTTT. This codes for CASSLDPQRTEAFF. The full variable domain, completed using reference TRBV11-2 and TRBJ1-1, is EAGVAQSPRYKIIEKRQSVAFWCNPISGHATLYWYQQILGQGPKLLIQFQNNGVVDDSQLPKDRFSAERLKGVDSTLKIQPAKLEDSAVYLCASSLDPQRTEAFFGQGTRLTVV.

The chain uses TRBV4-2 and TRBJ2-2, with 10 bases matching TRBD2. From germline, CDR1 is LGHNA and CDR2 YNFKEQ. V lost 0 bases and J lost 6; bases outside the gene matches: 7. The CDR3 contains 17 residues. CDR3 residues: CASSQEFSAGGPGELFF. The DNA for the CDR3 is TGTGCCAGCAGCCAAGAATTCTCAGCGGGAGGGCCCGGGGAGCTGTTTTTT.

This clonotype was observed a handful of times. The V call is TRBV19, the J call TRBJ2-5; tentatively, D is TRBD2 (5 bases). The CDR3 has 16 residues. V was clipped by 7 bases and J by 2 bases, with 20 bases between them. CDR1 LNHDA and CDR2 SQIVND come from the germline V gene (reference sequence). CDR3 amino acids: CASIRRNRGWQETQYF. CDR3 sequence (DNA): TGTGCCAGTATCCGACGCAATCGGGGATGGCAAGAGACCCAGTACTTC.

This clonotype was detected ten times or more. V gene TRBV27 combines with J gene TRBJ1-1; 9 bases align to TRBD1. Per the germline V gene, CDR1 is MNHEY and CDR2 is SMNVEV (reference sequence). The V and J ends lost 7 bases and 5 bases, in that order; junction bases with no gene match: 2. The CDR3 extends over 12 amino acids. The CDR3 region has the DNA TGTGCCAGCACCGACAGGGGGACTGAAGCTTTCTTT. Amino acid sequence: CASTDRGTEAFF.

This clonotype was detected a few times. The chain employs TRBV12-3 or TRBV12-4 and TRBJ2-7, with 8 bases aligning to TRBD1. The CDR3 spans 14 residues. With V trimmed by 3 bases and J by 6 bases, 7 bases remained unmatched. DNA of the CDR3: TGTGCCAGCAGTTTTGGCAGGGGGCTCGGCGAGCAGTACTTC. Its protein product is CASSFGRGLGEQYF.

This clonotype was seen repeatedly, ten times or more. The chain joins TRBV6-2 or TRBV6-3 to TRBJ1-5; no firm D call. Between the trimmed V and J ends, which lost 7 bases and 4 bases, there was a span of 11 bases. CDR3 size: 13 residues. CDR1 and CDR2 (germline): MNHEY, SVGEGT. The CDR3: CASTQDLNQPQHF. CDR3 nucleotide sequence: TGTGCCAGCACCCAAGACTTGAATCAGCCCCAGCATTTT.

This clonotype was observed a few times. The rearrangement joins TRBV5-1 to TRBJ2-5, with D possibly being TRBD2 (5 bases). Between the trimmed V and J ends, which lost 2 bases and 3 bases, there was a span of 14 bases. CDR1 and CDR2 from the germline V gene are SGHRS and YFSETQ. This CDR3 has 15 residues. The CDR3 sequence: CASSFLAGEEETQYF. DNA for the CDR3: TGCGCCAGCAGCTTCCTTGCGGGTGAGGAAGAGACCCAGTACTTC. The full variable domain, its missing parts supplied by reference TRBV5-1 and TRBJ2-5, is KAGVTQTPRYLIKTRGQQVTLSCSPISGHRSVSWYQQTPGQGLQFLFEYFSETQRNKGNFPGRFSGRQFSNSRSEMNVSTLELGDSALYLCASSFLAGEEETQYFGPGTRLLVL.

This clonotype has more than one count but fewer than ten. The genes are TRBV6-1 and TRBJ2-5; D possibly corresponds to TRBD2 (6 bases). In germline, CDR1 is MNHNS, CDR2 SASEGT. Trimming left V 1 base short and J 0 bases short, with 9 bases between. The CDR3 loop spans 15 amino acids. The CDR3 DNA follows: TGTGCCAGCAGTGAAGAGCGGGCCAACCAAGAGACCCAGTACTTC. Translating it yields CASSEERANQETQYF.

The J gene is TRBJ2-7, the V gene TRBV27, with TRBD1 matching over 7 bases. V was clipped by 2 bases and J by 4 bases; unmatched bases: 8. The CDR3 covers 15 residues. CDR1 is MNHEY and CDR2 is SMNVEV in the germline V gene (reference sequence). CDR3 in DNA: TGTGCCAGCAGTTTAAATCGGGACAGATATTACGAGCAGTACTTC. Its translation is CASSLNRDRYYEQYF.

This clonotype was seen repeatedly, ten times or more. The chain is built from TRBV27 and TRBJ2-5; D is perhaps TRBD1 (7 bases). This CDR3 has 16 amino acids. Trimming removed 0 bases at V and 6 bases at J, with 17 bases between. CDR1 is MNHEY and CDR2 is SMNVEV in the germline V gene (reference sequence). CDR3 in DNA: TGTGCCAGCAGTTTATCGGAGGGGGCGCACCGAAAGACCCAGTACTTC. Amino acids: CASSLSEGAHRKTQYF.

The chain employs TRBV6-5 and TRBJ1-1, with no clear D. Between the trimmed V and J ends, which lost 0 bases and 1 base, there was a span of 12 bases. Germline values: CDR1 MNHEY, CDR2 SVGAGI. The CDR3 has 16 residues. CDR3 sequence: CASSYSIVLENTEAFF. Here the CDR3 DNA reads TGTGCCAGCAGTTACTCGATTGTCCTAGAGAACACTGAAGCTTTCTTT.

This clonotype was seen repeatedly, ten times or more. V is TRBV20-1 and J is TRBJ1-1; D is perhaps TRBD1 (5 bases). Trimming took off 3 bases at V and 7 bases at J, with 12 bases between the two ends. Germline CDR1 and CDR2: DFQATT and SNEGSKA (reference sequence). The CDR3 has 12 amino acids. This chain's CDR3 is CSARGGMGEAFF. CDR3 DNA sequence: TGCAGTGCTAGGGGGGGGATGGGTGAAGCTTTCTTT.

This sequence joins TRBV7-2 and TRBJ2-7; 11 positions agree with TRBD2. This CDR3 is 13 amino acids long. J lost 6 bases, V lost 6 bases, and 4 bases had no gene match. The germline CDR1 and CDR2 sequences are SGHTA and FQGNSA. As DNA, the CDR3 is TGTGCCAGCAGGCCTAGCGGGAGGAGCGAGCAGTACTTC. Its protein product is CASRPSGRSEQYF.

At least ten counts were recorded for this clonotype. Germline and junction disagree at one end, which may indicate a read error. The chain links TRBV20-1 to TRBJ1-1, with D uncertain. CDR1 DFQATT and CDR2 SNEGSKA come from the germline V gene (reference sequence). The CDR3 loop spans 13 amino acids. Here the CDR3 reads CSARAGVNTEAFF. The DNA of the CDR3 is TGCAGTGCGAGAGCTGGGGTCAACACTGAAGCTTTCTTT.

At least ten counts were recorded for this clonotype. This rearrangement joins TRBV6-2 or TRBV6-3 to TRBJ2-7; maybe TRBD1 (7 bases). Germline CDR1 reads MNHEY; CDR2 reads SVGEGT. The CDR3 has 16 amino acids. The V and J ends lost 6 bases and 4 bases respectively, with 22 bases between them. The CDR3 is CASSPSRDRVYYEQYF. The CDR3 DNA reads TGTGCCAGCAGCCCGTCGCGGGACAGAGTTTATTACGAGCAGTACTTC.

About this clonotype itself: At one boundary the junction diverges from the germline segment, which might be a read error. The chain links TRBV12-3 or TRBV12-4 to TRBJ1-5; D ambiguous. CDR3 size: 14 residues. The CDR3 is CASSPSELRKPQHF. CDR3 sequence (DNA): TGTGCCAGCAGCCCCTCAGAGTTACGAAAGCCTCAGCATTTT.

This clonotype has a count of ten or more. The chain links TRBV29-1 to TRBJ1-1; no reliable D call. Germline lookup yields CDR1 SQVTM and CDR2 ANQGSEA. Trimming pared 6 bases from V and 2 bases from J, leaving 10 bases between. This CDR3 spans 12 amino acids. The CDR3: CSVQSVNTEAFF. As DNA, the CDR3 is TGCAGCGTACAGTCGGTAAACACTGAAGCTTTCTTT.

This clonotype was counted many times. This chain links TRBV4-1 with TRBJ1-1, with TRBD1 as a possible D gene (5 bases). V gave up 2 bases and J gave up 7 bases, with 11 bases separating them. This CDR3 is built from 13 residues. Germline V gene data show CDR1 as MGHRA and CDR2 as YSYEKL. DNA for the CDR3: TGCGCCAGCAGCCAAAGGACGGGGGGTGAAGCTTTCTTT. This sequence encodes CASSQRTGGEAFF.

This clonotype was observed at least ten times. The chain links TRBV6-1 to TRBJ1-1, with D possibly TRBD1 on 6 matching bases. The CDR3 consists of 13 residues. Germline V gene data show CDR1 as MNHNS and CDR2 as SASEGT. V was clipped by 11 bases and J by 11 bases, with 24 bases between them. CDR3 protein: CAVTTGTKIQAFF. The CDR3 DNA follows: TGTGCCGTAACCACAGGGACAAAAATTCAGGCTTTCTTT.

This rearrangement joins TRBV20-1 to TRBJ1-2; 8 positions match TRBD1. The CDR3 runs to 13 residues. From germline, CDR1 is DFQATT and CDR2 SNEGSKA (reference sequence). Unmatched junction bases numbered 7, after V lost 6 bases and J lost 4 bases. The CDR3 protein is CSAPGQVGYGYTF. For the CDR3, the DNA is TGCAGTGCGCCGGGACAGGTCGGCTATGGCTACACCTTC.